These 13 T cell receptor beta chains were all obtained from the same sample, sequenced in a study of OX40 agonist ivuxolimab in advanced cancers. Repertoires were generated with immunoSEQ multiplex PCR, while TCRdb's copy carries only in-frame clones and drops some. The table lists roughly 80,000 clones, about 93% of them singletons. The material was CD4+ or CD8+ T cells sorted from blood, obtained in a trial of the OX40 agonist ivuxolimab. The receptors were sampled from an adult with an advanced solid tumor such as melanoma, head and neck, liver or kidney cancer.

This chain links TRBV11-2 with TRBJ2-3, with D perhaps TRBD1 or TRBD2 (5 bases each). V lost 0 bases and J 6 bases, leaving 22 bases between the germline ends. The CDR3 extends over 18 amino acids. Germline V lookup: CDR1 SGHAT, CDR2 FQNNGV. This CDR3 is CASSLEGVAGPRPDTQYF. CDR3 DNA: TGTGCCAGCAGCTTAGAAGGGGTGGCGGGCCCCAGGCCCGATACGCAGTATTTT.

In DNA form, the CDR3 reads TGTGCAAGTCGCTTAGTGGCAGGGGGTCTACCCGTGAACACTGAAGCTTTCTTT. It codes for CASRLVAGGLPVNTEAFF. The chain joins TRBV12-2 to TRBJ1-1; the D call TRBD1 from the table was never checked on the DNA. TRBV12-2 is labeled a pseudogene. This CDR3 has 18 amino acids.

The chain has TRBV9 and TRBJ2-1; TRBD1 matches 9 bases. The CDR3 runs 15 residues. Germline lookup yields CDR1 SGDLS and CDR2 YYNGEE. The trim removed 0 bases at V and 9 bases at J, leaving 7 bases unmatched. In DNA form, the CDR3 reads TGTGCCAGCAGCGTAGCGACAGGGGGGTGGGGTGAGCAGTTCTTC. Protein sequence: CASSVATGGWGEQFF. Combining the CDR3 with reference TRBV9 and TRBJ2-1 gives the whole variable domain DSGVTQTPKHLITATGQRVTLRCSPRSGDLSVYWYQQSLDQGLQFLIQYYNGEERAKGNILERFSAQQFPDLHSELNLSSLELGDSALYFCASSVATGGWGEQFFGPGTRLTVL.

The chain uses TRBV5-5 and TRBJ2-7; no clear D. V lost 0 bases to trimming and J lost 2 bases, with 9 bases between them. Germline-derived CDR1 and CDR2 are SGHKS and YYEKEE (reference sequence). This CDR3 comprises 14 residues. The CDR3 sequence: CASSLGLSTYEQYF. CDR3 nucleotides: TGTGCCAGCAGCTTGGGACTGTCAACCTACGAGCAGTACTTC.

This clone was seen once. The chain's CDR3 is CASSLNGANSGNTIYF. CDR3 DNA: TGTGCCAGCAGTTTAAATGGGGCTAACTCTGGAAACACCATATATTTT. The V gene is TRBV27, the J gene TRBJ1-3; the D gene is possibly TRBD1 (5 bases). V was cut by 2 bases and J by 0 bases, with 11 bases left in between. The germline gives CDR1 MNHEY, CDR2 SMNVEV (reference sequence). The CDR3 spans 16 residues.

The chain carries TRBV28 and TRBJ1-3, with a weak D call TRBD1 (5 bases). Deletions cut 7 bases from V and 0 bases from J, with 16 bases between. Germline assignment: CDR1 MDHEN and CDR2 SYDVKM. This CDR3 has 16 residues. CDR3 amino acids: CASIADSRHSGNTIYF. CDR3 sequence (DNA): TGTGCCAGCATCGCCGACAGCCGCCACTCTGGAAACACCATATATTTT.

V usage is TRBV6-5 and J usage is TRBJ2-2; D possibly uses TRBD1 or TRBD2 (5 bases each). Germline values: CDR1 MNHEY, CDR2 SVGAGI. The CDR3 extends over 15 amino acids. V was clipped by 2 bases and J by 3 bases, with 10 bases between them. The DNA of the CDR3 is TGTGCCAGCAGTTACGGGACCCTATACACCGGGGAGCTGTTTTTT. Its protein is CASSYGTLYTGELFF.

This rearrangement joins TRBV7-3 to TRBJ2-2; tentative D call: TRBD1 (6 bases). The length of the CDR3 is 14 residues. Germline values: CDR1 SGHTA, CDR2 FQGTGA. Trimming took 6 bases from V and 2 from J, leaving 10 bases between them. CDR3 residues: CASRLQGNTGELFF. In DNA, the CDR3 is TGTGCCAGCAGGCTACAGGGAAACACCGGGGAGCTGTTTTTT.

The chain carries TRBV2 and TRBJ1-5; 8 bases map to TRBD1. The J segment lost 4 bases and the V segment lost 8 bases, leaving 10 bases of the junction unmatched. The CDR3 covers 15 residues. The V gene's germline CDR1 is SNHLY and CDR2 FYNNEI. The CDR3 DNA reads TGTGCCAGCCAAACGGACAGGGAGGGAAATCAGCCCCAGCATTTT. It codes for CASQTDREGNQPQHF. The full variable domain, in which reference TRBV2 and TRBJ1-5 provide the parts outside the CDR3, is EPEVTQTPSHQVTQMGQEVILRCVPISNHLYFYWYRQILGQKVEFLVSFYNNEISEKSEIFDDQFSVERPDGSNFTLKIRSTKLEDSAMYFCASQTDREGNQPQHFGDGTRLSIL.

The genes are TRBV6-6 and TRBJ1-1; 8 bases line up with TRBD1. V shed 5 bases, J shed 3 bases, and the junction held 8 bases outside the gene matches. CDR3 length equals 15 residues. Germline values: CDR1 MNHNY, CDR2 SVGAGI (reference sequence). The CDR3 loop is CASSRTSTGDTEAFF. As DNA, the CDR3 is TGTGCCAGCAGTCGAACTTCGACAGGGGACACTGAAGCTTTCTTT.

J is TRBJ2-3 and V is TRBV11-3, with D unclear. V was trimmed by 4 bases and J by 4 bases, leaving 9 bases between them. This CDR3 contains 13 residues. In germline, CDR1 is SGHNT, CDR2 YENEEA. CDR3 loop: CASSSQPADTQYF. CDR3 nucleotide sequence: TGTGCCAGCAGCTCCCAACCGGCAGATACGCAGTATTTT.

This chain uses TRBV15 with TRBJ2-7; 12 bases fit TRBD2. The CDR3 totals 17 residues. J gave up 5 bases and V 3 bases, and 11 bases lay outside the gene matches. CDR1 is LNHNV, CDR2 YYDKDF, per germline (reference sequence). CDR3 loop: CATSSLQYSSGGDEQYF. As DNA, the CDR3 is TGTGCCACCAGCAGCCTCCAGTATTCTAGCGGGGGGGACGAGCAGTACTTC. The variable domain in full, completed from reference TRBV15 and TRBJ2-7, reads DAMVIQNPRYQVTQFGKPVTLSCSQTLNHNVMYWYQQKSSQAPKLLFHYYDKDFNNEADTPDNFQSRRPNTSFCFLDIRSPGLGDTAMYLCATSSLQYSSGGDEQYFGPGTRLTVT.

The rearrangement uses TRBV29-1 and TRBJ2-5, with TRBD2 as a possible D gene (5 bases). Germline V gives CDR1 SQVTM, CDR2 ANQGSEA. This CDR3 spans 14 amino acids. Trimming pared 0 bases from V and 1 base from J, leaving 9 bases between. In nucleotides, the CDR3 is TGCAGCGTTGAAGATTGGAGGCTCCAAGAGACCCAGTACTTC. Protein: CSVEDWRLQETQYF.